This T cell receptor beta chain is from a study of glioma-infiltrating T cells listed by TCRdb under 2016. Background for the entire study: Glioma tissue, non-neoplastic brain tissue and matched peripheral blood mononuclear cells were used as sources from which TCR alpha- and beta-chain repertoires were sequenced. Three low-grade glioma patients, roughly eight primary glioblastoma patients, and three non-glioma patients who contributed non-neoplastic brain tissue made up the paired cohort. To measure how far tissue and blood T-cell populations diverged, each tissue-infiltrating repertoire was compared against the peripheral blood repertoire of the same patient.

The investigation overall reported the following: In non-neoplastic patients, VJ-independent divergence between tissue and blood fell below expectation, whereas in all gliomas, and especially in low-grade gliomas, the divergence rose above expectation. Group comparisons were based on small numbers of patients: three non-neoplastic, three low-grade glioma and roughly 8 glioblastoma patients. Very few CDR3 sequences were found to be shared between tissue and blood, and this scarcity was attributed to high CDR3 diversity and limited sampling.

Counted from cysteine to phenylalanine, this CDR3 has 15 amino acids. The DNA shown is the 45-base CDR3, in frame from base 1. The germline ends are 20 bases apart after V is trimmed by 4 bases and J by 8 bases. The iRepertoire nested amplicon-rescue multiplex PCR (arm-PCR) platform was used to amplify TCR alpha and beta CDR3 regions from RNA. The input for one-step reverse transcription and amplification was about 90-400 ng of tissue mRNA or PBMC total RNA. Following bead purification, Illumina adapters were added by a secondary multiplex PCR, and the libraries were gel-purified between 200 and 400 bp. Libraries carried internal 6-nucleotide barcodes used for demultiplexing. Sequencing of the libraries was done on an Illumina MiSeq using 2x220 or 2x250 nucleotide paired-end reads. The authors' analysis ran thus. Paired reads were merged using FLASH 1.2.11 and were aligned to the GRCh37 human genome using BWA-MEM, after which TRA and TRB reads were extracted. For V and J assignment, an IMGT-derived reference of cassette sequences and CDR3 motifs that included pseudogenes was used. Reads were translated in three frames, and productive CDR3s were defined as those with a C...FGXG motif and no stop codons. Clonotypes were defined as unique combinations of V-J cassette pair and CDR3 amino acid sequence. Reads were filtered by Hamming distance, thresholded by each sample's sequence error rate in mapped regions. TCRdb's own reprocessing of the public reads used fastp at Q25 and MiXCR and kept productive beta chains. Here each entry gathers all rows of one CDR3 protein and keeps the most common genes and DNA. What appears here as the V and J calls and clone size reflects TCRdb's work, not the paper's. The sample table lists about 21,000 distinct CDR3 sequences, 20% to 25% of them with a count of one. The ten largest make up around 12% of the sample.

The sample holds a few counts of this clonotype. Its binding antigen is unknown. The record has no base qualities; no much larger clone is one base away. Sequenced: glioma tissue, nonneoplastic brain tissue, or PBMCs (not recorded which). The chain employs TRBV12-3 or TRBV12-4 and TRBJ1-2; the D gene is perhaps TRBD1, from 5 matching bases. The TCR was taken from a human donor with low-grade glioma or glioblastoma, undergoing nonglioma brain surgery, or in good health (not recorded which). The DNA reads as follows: TGTGCCAGCAGTTCTTTAGCGACAGCCACGAGAGGCTACACCTTC. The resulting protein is CASSSLATATRGYTF.